One and the same sample provided the 13 T cell receptor beta chains below, sequenced in a study of T cell responses to AZD1222 COVID-19 vaccine. The data were produced by immunoSEQ multiplex PCR, yet TCRdb's version contains in-frame clones alone and is incomplete. This sample has about 53,000 clones; roughly 84% occur once, and the top ten carry around 27%. The starting material was peripheral blood, obtained on day 0 of AZD1222 vaccination. Receptors were obtained from an adult in good health.

The chain uses TRBV6-1 and TRBJ1-2; D is unclear. V lost 3 bases to trimming and J lost 4 bases, with 15 bases between them. The CDR3 sequence is 15 residues long. Germline CDR1 and CDR2: MNHNS and SASEGT. The CDR3 nucleotides read TGTGCCAGCAGTGAGAAGGTCAGAGGTGGCTATGGCTACACCTTC. It yields the protein CASSEKVRGGYGYTF.

The rearrangement uses TRBV18 and TRBJ1-4, with D unresolved. The germline V gene has CDR1 KGHSH and CDR2 LQKENI. This CDR3 has 14 amino acids. Trimming cost V 6 bases and J 0 bases, with 8 bases left between them. This CDR3 reads CASSPGATNEKLFF. The CDR3 DNA follows: TGTGCCAGCTCCCCTGGGGCAACTAATGAAAAACTGTTTTTT.

The chain is built from TRBV19 and TRBJ1-1; 9 bases map to TRBD1. J was trimmed by 5 bases and V by 8 bases; bases with no gene match: 3. Germline lookup yields CDR1 LNHDA and CDR2 SQIVND (reference sequence). The CDR3 runs to 12 residues. The CDR3 DNA is TGTGCCAGTCGGACAGGGGTAACTGAAGCTTTCTTT. Its protein is CASRTGVTEAFF.

This clone was observed a handful of times. The chain is built from TRBV20-1 and TRBJ2-7; D possibly corresponds to TRBD2 (5 bases). Trimming stripped 3 bases from V and 7 bases from J, with 7 bases between. CDR3 size: 10 residues. CDR1 is DFQATT, CDR2 SNEGSKA, per germline (reference sequence). The CDR3 protein is CSARTGEQYF. In nucleotides, the CDR3 is TGCAGTGCTAGGACGGGAGAGCAGTACTTC.

The chain couples TRBV5-1 to TRBJ1-1; D may be TRBD1 (6 bases). The V gene lost 0 bases and the J gene lost 8 bases, with 8 bases spanning the gap. Germline values: CDR1 SGHRS, CDR2 YFSETQ. CDR3 length: 12 residues. The CDR3 bases are TGCGCCAGCAGCTTGGGACAGGCAGAAGCTTTCTTT. This encodes CASSLGQAEAFF.

This chain uses TRBV11-2 with TRBJ2-6; a possible D gene is TRBD2 (6 bases). This CDR3 spans 17 amino acids. The V end lost 4 bases, the J end lost 3 bases, and 16 bases lay between the germline ends. The germline V gene has CDR1 SGHAT and CDR2 FQNNGV. The CDR3 DNA follows: TGTGCCAGCAGCTGGGAGGAAGCACCCTATGGGGCCAACGTCCTGACTTTC. It yields the protein CASSWEEAPYGANVLTF.

This chain uses TRBV3-1 (or the pseudogene TRBV3-2) with TRBJ2-3, with a tentative D call TRBD2 (5 bases). V lost 2 bases and J 2 bases, leaving 11 bases between the germline ends. The CDR3 length is 15 residues. Per the germline V gene, CDR1 is LGHDT and CDR2 is YNNKEL (reference sequence). The CDR3 loop reads CASSQKGLSTDTQYF. Here the CDR3 DNA reads TGTGCCAGCAGCCAAAAAGGACTGTCCACAGATACGCAGTATTTT.

The chain uses TRBV12-3 or TRBV12-4 and TRBJ2-1; 7 bases are a match to TRBD1. The CDR3 loop spans 13 amino acids. Trimming removed 8 bases from V and 8 bases from J; junction bases left unmatched: 9. The CDR3 loop is CASDPGQRYEQFF. The CDR3 DNA follows: TGTGCCAGCGACCCGGGACAGCGGTATGAGCAGTTCTTC.

This chain joins TRBV6-1 and TRBJ2-5; D gene unclear. The germline V gene has CDR1 MNHNS and CDR2 SASEGT. V lost 2 bases to trimming and J lost 0 bases, with 13 bases between them. The length of the CDR3 is 16 residues. CDR3 region: CASSELVTTNQETQYF. Here the CDR3 DNA reads TGTGCCAGCAGTGAACTCGTAACGACAAACCAAGAGACCCAGTACTTC.

This clone came up a few times. The chain has TRBV11-1 and TRBJ1-2, with D unresolved. The V gene's germline CDR1 is SGHAT and CDR2 FQDESV (reference sequence). V was pared by 7 bases and J by 4 bases, with 13 bases between. The CDR3 is 13 residues long. The CDR3 DNA reads as TGTGCCAGCACGGCCGGGGAGGGCTATGGCTACACCTTC. It is translated as CASTAGEGYGYTF.

The gene calls are TRBV27 and TRBJ2-1; no reliable D call. The CDR3 covers 14 residues. Germline V lookup: CDR1 MNHEY, CDR2 SMNVEV (reference sequence). V lost 4 bases to trimming and J lost 6 bases, with 13 bases between them. The CDR3 protein is CASSSLAARNEQFF. Here the CDR3 DNA reads TGTGCCAGCAGTTCCCTTGCGGCCCGCAATGAGCAGTTCTTC.

The chain is built from TRBV20-1 and TRBJ1-5; D may be TRBD1 (5 bases). This CDR3 has 14 amino acids. V lost 3 bases, J lost 4 bases, and 13 bases lay in between. Germline V gene lookup returns CDR1 DFQATT and CDR2 SNEGSKA (reference sequence). The CDR3 loop reads CSASRGFANQPQHF. In DNA form, the CDR3 reads TGCAGTGCTAGTAGGGGCTTCGCAAATCAGCCCCAGCATTTT.

The V and J genes are TRBV5-1 and TRBJ1-1; D is unresolved. With 0 bases removed from V and 0 bases from J, the gap between germline ends came to 12 bases. CDR1 SGHRS and CDR2 YFSETQ come from the germline V gene. The CDR3 runs 16 residues. The CDR3 nucleotides are TGCGCCAGCAGCTTGGAAGGTGTCCAGTTGAACACTGAAGCTTTCTTT. Residues: CASSLEGVQLNTEAFF. Combining the CDR3 with reference TRBV5-1 and TRBJ1-1 gives the whole variable domain KAGVTQTPRYLIKTRGQQVTLSCSPISGHRSVSWYQQTPGQGLQFLFEYFSETQRNKGNFPGRFSGRQFSNSRSEMNVSTLELGDSALYLCASSLEGVQLNTEAFFGQGTRLTVV.